This T cell receptor (beta chain) was found in a study of cytomegalovirus exposure and HLA in healthy donors. Study-wide points: Most TCR sequences showed up rarely, but some public TCRs showed up in many donors. Immune exposure information available was restricted to CMV serostatus.

Donors likely had unrecorded immune exposures despite being nominally healthy when sampled. Of note for this clone: Its antigen remains unidentified.

PCR primers comprised 60 Vbeta and 13 Jbeta primers. Libraries were prepared by immunoSEQ multiplex PCR; TCRdb keeps only in-frame clonotypes and omits some of them. The sample holds 95,000 to 130,000 clones, under 85% seen once. Germline values: CDR1 GTSNPN, CDR2 SVGIG (reference sequence). Trimming took off 4 bases at V and 1 base at J, with 7 bases between the two ends. This CDR3 comprises 12 residues. The specimen was PBMCs. This clonotype was obtained from a woman aged 18-29 years in good health and CMV-seronegative. The chain couples TRBV30 to TRBJ1-1; D not certain. CDR3 in amino acids: CAWKPGNTEAFF. CDR3 coding DNA: TGTGCCTGGAAGCCAGGGAACACTGAAGCTTTCTTT.